This TCR beta chain was captured in a study of post-analysis software for immune sequencing data. Study observations and caveats: Controls' normalized Chao1 diversity significantly exceeded that of multiple sclerosis patients. Among several TRBV segments more frequent in patients than controls were TRBV5-6, TRBV5-1 and TRBV20-1.

Unique molecular identifiers were built into the TCR beta cDNA libraries. T cells numbering roughly 1 to 10 million yielded cDNA molecules that totaled roughly 0.5 million. MiXCR, run by TCRdb on the PCR reads, gives a single entry per CDR3 protein. The sample contains 650,000 to 900,000 distinct CDR3 sequences, around 42% of which appear only once. The sample holds a few counts of this clonotype. Its specificity is not known. With V trimmed by 4 bases and J by 8 bases, 6 bases remained unmatched. The CDR3 is 15 residues long. Per germline, CDR1 ENHRY and CDR2 SYGVKD. This sequence was found in a girl aged 5-17 years with multiple sclerosis. The chain couples TRBV10-3 to TRBJ2-1, with 12 bases identical to TRBD1. Sequences were obtained from blood. The CDR3 loop is CAISGSGTGGDEQFF. The DNA of the CDR3 is TGTGCCATCAGTGGGTCCGGGACAGGGGGCGATGAGCAGTTCTTC.